The entry that follows covers one TCR beta chain sequence. This sample was taken from a study of T-cell memory formation after mild COVID-19. Germline CDR1 reads GTSNPN; CDR2 reads SVGIG (reference sequence). CDR3 length equals 14 residues. Trimming took 2 bases from V and 4 from J, leaving 15 bases between them. TCRdb recomputed calls from the 5' RACE reads with MiXCR, one row per CDR3 protein. Among fewer than 600,000 distinct CDR3 sequences listed, approximately 21% were seen once. The sequenced sample was PBMCs or a T cell subset sorted from them (not recorded which). The V call is TRBV30, the J call TRBJ2-7; perhaps TRBD2 as D (5 bases). The TCR sequence derives from an adult woman who had mild COVID-19 (a few samples of this study predate the infection). Cell type and time point are not known. The CDR3 region is CAWSPNAGPYEQYF. CDR3 bases: TGTGCCTGGAGTCCTAACGCGGGTCCTTACGAGCAGTACTTC.